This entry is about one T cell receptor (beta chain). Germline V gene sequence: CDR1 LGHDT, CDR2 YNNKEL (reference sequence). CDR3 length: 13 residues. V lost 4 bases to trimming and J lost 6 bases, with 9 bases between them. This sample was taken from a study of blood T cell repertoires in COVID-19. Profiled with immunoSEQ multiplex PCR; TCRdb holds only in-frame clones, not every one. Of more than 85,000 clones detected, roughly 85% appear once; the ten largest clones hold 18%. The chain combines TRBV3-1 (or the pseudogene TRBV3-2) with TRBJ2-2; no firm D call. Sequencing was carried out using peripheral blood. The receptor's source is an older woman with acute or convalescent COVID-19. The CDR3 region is CASSPPGPGELFF. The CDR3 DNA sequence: TGTGCCAGCAGCCCCCCTGGCCCCGGGGAGCTGTTTTTT.